This T cell receptor (beta chain) emerged from a study of a mutant IDH1 vaccine in newly diagnosed glioma. Across the whole study: The therapy given earlier, which was standard therapy, consisted of radiotherapy, temozolomide, or both, and most of the patients received both. Study-level findings and limits: Among patients, around 93% showed immune responses induced by the vaccine.

Germline V gene data show CDR1 as MNHEY and CDR2 as SMNVEV (reference sequence). V lost 0 bases and J 5 bases, leaving 14 bases between the germline ends. The CDR3 consists of 16 residues. A note on this clone: Its antigen is currently unknown.

Time point specified: week 5, during vaccination. Each dose delivered 300 ug of mutant IDH1 20-mer peptide subcutaneously with imiquimod. The table came from immunoSEQ multiplex PCR; TCRdb's copy has only in-frame clones and leaves some out. The sample has around 50,000 clones, 85% to 90% seen once. The V gene is TRBV27, the J gene TRBJ2-1; D not certain. The sequence was collected from a woman aged 40 to 55 with glioma. Sequenced material: PBMCs, taken from a glioma patient whose treatment included an IDH1 peptide vaccine. CDR3 nucleotide sequence: TGTGCCAGCAGTTTATCGGTGCTGACCTCGAACAATGAGCAGTTCTTC. Its protein is CASSLSVLTSNNEQFF.